This TCR beta chain was sequenced for a study of CD8+ T cells in alopecia areata. Study-wide context: Tofacitinib administration persisted for 6 to 18 months, succeeded by 6 months off drug. The study's findings and limits: Among the top 100, expanded CD8+ clones were significantly decreased by tofacitinib, as was scalp clonality. In blood and scalp, many expanded lesional clones persisted during tofacitinib.

On this clone itself: Its antigen is unknown.

The germline V gene has CDR1 SGHNT and CDR2 YYREEE (reference sequence). The CDR3 covers 15 residues. V was clipped by 0 bases and J by 9 bases, with 13 bases between them. cDNA prepared by RNA extraction and subsequent reverse transcription served as the template for sequencing. The assay was immunoSEQ multiplex PCR, and TCRdb's table has in-frame clones only and misses some. The table includes about 210,000 clones, 64% detected once. Treatment specified: oral pan-JAK inhibitor, 5-10 mg twice daily. The V and J genes are TRBV5-4 and TRBJ1-6; D is possibly TRBD1 (5 bases). The source material was CD4+ T cells sorted from blood, sampled at week 4, from a patient treated with tofacitinib. This sequence originates from a human donor with alopecia areata. CDR3 sequence: CASSLEGVLGSPLHF. For the CDR3, the DNA is TGTGCCAGCAGCTTGGAAGGGGTCCTTGGTTCACCCCTCCACTTT.